This entry is about one T cell receptor (beta chain). The entry originates in a study of technical replicates of blood from a few donors. The repertoire was sequenced with immunoSEQ multiplex PCR; TCRdb's copy has only in-frame clones and lacks some. The sample has under 85,000 clones; around 86% are singletons. The CDR3 has 14 residues. Germline CDR1 and CDR2: ENHRY and SYGVKD. Trimming cost V 10 bases and J 7 bases; bases outside gene matches: 15. The clonotype was recovered from a human donor in good health. Some clones in this sample may be carry-over from other donors' samples. Sequenced sample: PBMCs. The chain joins TRBV10-3 to TRBJ1-2, with 7 bases lining up with TRBD1. The DNA for the CDR3 is TGTGCCACCGCAGACAGCTCGACAGGGATTGGCTACACCTTC. Translating gives CATADSSTGIGYTF.